The clone carrying this T cell receptor beta chain appeared a few times. Its matching antigen is unknown. This CDR3 has 15 residues. After removal of 5 bases from V and 6 bases from J, the junction contained 9 bases not matched to a gene. CDR1 is DFQATT and CDR2 is SNEGSKA in the germline V gene (reference sequence). cDNA libraries of TCR beta carried unique molecular identifiers. Some 500,000 cDNA molecules were obtained per 1 to 10 million input T cells. A single record per CDR3 protein comes from TCRdb applying MiXCR to the PCR reads. The sample lists 700,000 to 900,000 distinct CDR3 sequences, 46% occurring once. This specimen belongs to a study of post-analysis software for immune sequencing data. Across the whole study: Some patients lacked subtype; others had relapsing-remitting, secondary progressive or progressive-relapsing disease. Study-level points and caveats: Strong co-clustering by F measure linked samples that shared a preparation batch. Controls showed lower frequencies than patients for several TRBV segments, and TRBV5-6, TRBV5-1 and TRBV20-1 were among these.

The chain couples TRBV20-1 to TRBJ2-7; 14 bases agree with TRBD2. Sequencing was performed on blood. The TCR was taken from a girl between 10 and 17 years old with multiple sclerosis. CDR3 DNA: TGCAGTGCTGGGCCGACTAGCGGGAGGGAATCCGAGCAGTACTTC. Protein product: CSAGPTSGRESEQYF.